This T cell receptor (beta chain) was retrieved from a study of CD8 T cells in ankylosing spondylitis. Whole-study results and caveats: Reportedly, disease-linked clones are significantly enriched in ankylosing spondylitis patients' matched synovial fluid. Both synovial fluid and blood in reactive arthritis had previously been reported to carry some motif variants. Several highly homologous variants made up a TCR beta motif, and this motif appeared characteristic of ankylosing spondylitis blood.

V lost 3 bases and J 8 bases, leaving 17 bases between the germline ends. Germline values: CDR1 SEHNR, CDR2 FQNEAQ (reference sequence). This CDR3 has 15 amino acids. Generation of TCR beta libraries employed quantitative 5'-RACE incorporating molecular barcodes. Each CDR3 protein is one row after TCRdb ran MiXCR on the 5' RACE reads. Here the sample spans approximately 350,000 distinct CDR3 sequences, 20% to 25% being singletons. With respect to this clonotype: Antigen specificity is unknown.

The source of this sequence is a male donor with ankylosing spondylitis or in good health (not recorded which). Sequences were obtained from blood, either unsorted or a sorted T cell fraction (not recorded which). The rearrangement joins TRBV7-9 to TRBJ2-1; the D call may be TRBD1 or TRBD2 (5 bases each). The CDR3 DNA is TGTGCCAGCAGCTTCCCCGGGACGGGGAAGTATGAGCAGTTCTTC. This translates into CASSFPGTGKYEQFF.